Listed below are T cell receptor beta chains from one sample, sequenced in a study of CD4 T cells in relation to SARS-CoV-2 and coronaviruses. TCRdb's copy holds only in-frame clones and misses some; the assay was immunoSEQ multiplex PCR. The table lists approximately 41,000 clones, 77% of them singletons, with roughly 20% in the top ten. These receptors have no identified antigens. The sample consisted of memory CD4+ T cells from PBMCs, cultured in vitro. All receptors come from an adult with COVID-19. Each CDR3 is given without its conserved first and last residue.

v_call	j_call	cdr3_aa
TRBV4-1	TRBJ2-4	ASSQVQTKNIQY
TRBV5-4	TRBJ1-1	ASSPGADSYTEAF
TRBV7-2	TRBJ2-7	ASSPGARTYEQY
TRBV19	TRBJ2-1	ASSLAASYNEQF
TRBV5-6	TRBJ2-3	ASSLTSGLWDTQY
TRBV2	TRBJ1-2	ASSETGLEQGYT
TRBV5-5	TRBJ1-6	ASSVGSNSPLH
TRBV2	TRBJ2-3	ASRGGLVSDTQY
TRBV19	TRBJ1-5	ASSIGQITRGNQPQH
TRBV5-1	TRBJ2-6	ASSLEGLTGANVLT
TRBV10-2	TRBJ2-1	ASIKGAYNEQF
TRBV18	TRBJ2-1	ASSQGWNNEQF
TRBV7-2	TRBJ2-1	ASRSKRERMGNEQF
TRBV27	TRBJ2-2	ASSRAVSVAGELF
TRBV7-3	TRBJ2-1	ASSPGGGGYNEQF
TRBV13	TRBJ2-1	ASSLAGNEQF
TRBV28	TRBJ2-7	ASSSRGRAPSYEQY
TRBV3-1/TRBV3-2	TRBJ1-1	ASSRGGGNTEAF
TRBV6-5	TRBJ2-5	ASSYMGQETQY
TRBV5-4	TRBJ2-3	ASSASLGTDTQY
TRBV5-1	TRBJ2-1	ASHDYNEQF
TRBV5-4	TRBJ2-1	ASSLKVGGPIDEQF
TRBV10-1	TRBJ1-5	ASSPGPNQPQH
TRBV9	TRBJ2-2	ASSPDLRVGELF
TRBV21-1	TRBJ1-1	AAAFENRDTEAF
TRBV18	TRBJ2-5	ASSQNLQYQETQY
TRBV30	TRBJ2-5	AWSVSKRLETQY
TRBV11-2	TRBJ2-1	ASRRPSHGTFNEQF
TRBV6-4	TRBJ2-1	ASSDSTGGYNEQF
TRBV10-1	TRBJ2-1	ASSEVPVSSYNEQF
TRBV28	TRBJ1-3	ASRSGGKAGNTIY
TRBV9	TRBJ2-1	ASSVVGTSGKPEQF
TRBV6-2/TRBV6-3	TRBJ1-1	ASSRDRGELTTEAF
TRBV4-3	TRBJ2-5	ASSQEGTLGTQY
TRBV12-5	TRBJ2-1	ASGLVVAGRTWEQF
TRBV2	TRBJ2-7	ASSVGGTSGEQY
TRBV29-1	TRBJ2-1	SVLMGYNEQF
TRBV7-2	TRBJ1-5	ASSDRDRGLNQPQH
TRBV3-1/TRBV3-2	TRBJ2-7	ASSPTSASYEQY
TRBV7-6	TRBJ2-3	ASSPDRAPSTDTQY
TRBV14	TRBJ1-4	ASSQHGRGREGKLF
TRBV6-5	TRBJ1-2	ASRTNRNFNYGYT
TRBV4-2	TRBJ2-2	ASSQVSGRDTGELF
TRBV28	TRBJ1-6	ASSAPSPGQGSFNSPLH
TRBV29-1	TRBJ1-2	SVEATGRIYGYT